This T cell receptor (beta chain) comes out of a study of read filtering for tumor transcriptome and immune sequencing. Study details: After DNase treatment, RNA was made into whole-transcriptome libraries.

J gave up 0 bases and V 4 bases, and 8 bases lay outside the gene matches. CDR1 is SGHRS and CDR2 is YFSETQ in the germline V gene. This CDR3 has 16 amino acids. From approximately 430 ng of RNA, a library with molecular barcoded alpha/delta and beta/gamma adaptors was made. Each CDR3 protein gets one entry after TCRdb re-called the reads with MiXCR. The sample carries 90,000 to 95,000 distinct CDR3 sequences, 20% to 25% recorded once. This clonotype appeared many times. The antigen remains undetermined. Regarding the study as a whole: Even smaller IR-seq throughput identified most shared clonotypes. Without single-read clonotypes, shared clonotype proportions correlated more between IR-seq and RNA-seq.

What was sequenced was a population of CD138-negative cells sorted from bone marrow. The origin of this receptor is a donor aged 40 or older with multiple myeloma. The chain combines TRBV5-1 with TRBJ1-1; the match to TRBD1 covers 8 bases. The CDR3 here is CASSIRQGSVNTEAFF. CDR3 nucleotides: TGCGCCAGCAGCATACGACAGGGGAGCGTGAACACTGAAGCTTTCTTT.